This TCR beta chain was observed in a study of cytomegalovirus exposure and HLA in healthy donors. Study-wide background: As released early, the data held around 80 million unique TCRs from HLA-typed donors. Study-wide points: For most TCR beta V segments, an earlier analysis put the productive rate at about 87% or about 30% of the time. The study dropped some indistinguishable V segments, TRBV6-2 and TRBV6-3 among them. The classifier, whose performance was assessed in both the original and validation cohorts, reportedly diagnosed cytomegalovirus status with high specificity and sensitivity.

Remarks on this clone: Its target is unknown.

The PCR ran on 60 Vbeta and 13 Jbeta primers. Some clones are missing from TCRdb's copy, which holds only in-frame ones; the method was immunoSEQ multiplex PCR. The table includes over 100,000 clones, 73% detected once. This CDR3 comprises 14 residues. V was shortened by 5 bases and J by 1 base, with 9 bases between the two germline ends. The germline V gene has CDR1 LNHDA and CDR2 SQIVND (reference sequence). This chain connects TRBV19 to TRBJ1-3; a weak D match, TRBD1 (5 bases). The sequenced sample consisted of PBMCs. The TCR comes from a man between 40 and 49 years old in good health and CMV-seronegative. CDR3 loop: CASSGGASGNTIYF. CDR3 in DNA: TGTGCCAGTAGTGGTGGGGCTTCTGGAAACACCATATATTTT.